This note documents a single T cell receptor beta chain sequence. The data originate from a study of blood T cell repertoires in COVID-19. The CDR3 has 14 amino acids. CDR1 is KGHDR and CDR2 is SFDVKD in the germline V gene. V lost 9 bases and J 2 bases, leaving 14 bases between the germline ends. Repertoires were generated with immunoSEQ multiplex PCR, while TCRdb's copy carries only in-frame clones and drops some. The repertoire holds around 150,000 clones, with about 78% as singletons. This receptor was obtained from a man between 60 and 75 years old who had recovered from COVID-19. The V call is TRBV24-1, the J call TRBJ2-3; the D gene is possibly TRBD2 (6 bases). Sequencing was performed on peripheral blood. The CDR3, as DNA: TGTGCCACCCGATCGGAGGGTCCCACAGATACGCAGTATTTT. Its translation: CATRSEGPTDTQYF.